This T cell receptor beta chain was documented in a study of T cell responses to AZD1222 COVID-19 vaccine. Study results and limitations: It was only a handful of AZD1222 recipients who were seropositive at baseline. Donors were chiefly white British, with a greater number of females, and clonal diversity was perhaps underestimated.

Germline values: CDR1 LGHNA, CDR2 YSLEER. CDR3 length: 15 residues. V gave up 0 bases and J gave up 10 bases, with 13 bases separating them. Generated by immunoSEQ multiplex PCR, the TCRdb table keeps only in-frame clones and is missing some. The sample contains under 250,000 clones, around 93% of which appear only once. As concerns this clone: The antigen is unknown.

The rearrangement joins TRBV4-3 to TRBJ1-6, with D maybe TRBD1 (6 bases). The TCR was taken from an adult in good health. The source was peripheral blood, collected on day 0 of MenACWY control vaccination. CDR3 region: CASSQDKGVPSPLHF. Here the CDR3 DNA reads TGCGCCAGCAGCCAAGATAAGGGGGTCCCATCACCCCTCCACTTT.